These 17 T cell receptor beta chains were sequenced from one sample in a study of blood T cell repertoires in COVID-19. Using immunoSEQ multiplex PCR, the repertoire was profiled, and TCRdb retains in-frame clones only, with some absent. The sample lists more than 50,000 clones, approximately 85% occurring once. The sample was peripheral blood. These TCRs come from a human donor in a cohort sampled during active COVID-19.

The DNA of the CDR3 is TGTGCCAGCAGCCAAAGCGGGGGTGCCCGCGGTGAGCAGTTCTTC. Translated: CASSQSGGARGEQFF. The V call is TRBV3-1 (or the pseudogene TRBV3-2), the J call TRBJ2-1; TRBD2 agrees at 8 bases. Trimming at V came to 2 bases and at J to 9 bases, leaving 9 bases not matched to a gene. In germline, CDR1 is LGHDT, CDR2 YNNKEL (reference sequence). This CDR3 has 15 amino acids.

The V call is TRBV7-9, the J call TRBJ1-4, with a weak D call TRBD1 (6 bases). The CDR3 loop spans 15 amino acids. The germline CDR1 and CDR2 sequences are SEHNR and FQNEAQ (reference sequence). Trimming cost V 4 bases and J 3 bases, with 12 bases left between them. The CDR3 DNA sequence: TGTGCCAGCAGCTCCCACAGGGCGGCTAATGAAAAACTGTTTTTT. It encodes CASSSHRAANEKLFF.

The chain uses TRBV29-1 and TRBJ2-2, with D tentatively TRBD2 (5 bases). V was trimmed by 3 bases and J by 5 bases, leaving 7 bases between them. The CDR3 loop spans 12 amino acids. The germline V gene encodes CDR1 SQVTM and CDR2 ANQGSEA. The CDR3 nucleotides are TGCAGCGTTGACGGGGAGACCGGGGAGCTGTTTTTT. This codes for CSVDGETGELFF.

The V gene is TRBV7-9, the J gene TRBJ1-4, with 7 bases fitting TRBD1. After removal of 5 bases from V and 7 bases from J, the junction contained 4 bases not matched to a gene. CDR3 length: 13 amino acids. Germline lookup yields CDR1 SEHNR and CDR2 FQNEAQ (reference sequence). The CDR3 is CASSGQDGEKLFF. DNA of the CDR3: TGTGCCAGCAGCGGACAGGATGGTGAAAAACTGTTTTTT.

This clone was seen more than once but under ten times. The chain carries TRBV3-1 (or the pseudogene TRBV3-2) and TRBJ2-1; D might be TRBD1 (6 bases). Germline V lookup: CDR1 LGHDT, CDR2 YNNKEL (reference sequence). Trimming took off 4 bases at V and 0 bases at J, with 7 bases between the two ends. The CDR3 covers 14 residues. Here the CDR3 DNA reads TGTGCCAGCAGCCGGGACACCTCCTACAATGAGCAGTTCTTC. Residues: CASSRDTSYNEQFF.

This chain links TRBV11-2 with TRBJ2-5, with D maybe TRBD1 (6 bases). The CDR3 runs 15 residues. The germline V gene has CDR1 SGHAT and CDR2 FQNNGV. V gave up 5 bases and J gave up 5 bases, with 18 bases separating them. The CDR3 bases are TGTGCCAGCAGCCCCACACGGACAGTTTGGGAGACCCAGTACTTC. Translation gives CASSPTRTVWETQYF.

This chain uses TRBV29-1 with TRBJ1-1; unclear D gene. The CDR3 sequence is 12 residues long. CDR1 and CDR2 from the germline V gene are SQVTM and ANQGSEA. With 2 bases removed from V and 7 bases from J, the gap between germline ends came to 11 bases. The CDR3 loop is CSVELSGREAFF. DNA of the CDR3: TGCAGCGTTGAATTGTCAGGCCGTGAAGCTTTCTTT.

This sequence joins TRBV2 and TRBJ1-2; 7 bases match TRBD1. J lost 8 bases, V lost 7 bases, and 13 bases had no gene match. Germline CDR1 reads SNHLY; CDR2 reads FYNNEI. The CDR3 is 14 amino acids. This CDR3 is CASKPDRNYGGYTF. The CDR3 DNA sequence: TGTGCCAGCAAACCGGACAGGAACTATGGCGGCTACACCTTC.

This chain links TRBV24-1 with TRBJ2-7; TRBD1 might be the D (6 bases). Germline CDR1 and CDR2: KGHDR and SFDVKD. CDR3 length: 18 amino acids. Trimming took 1 base from V and 5 from J, leaving 23 bases between them. CDR3 nucleotide sequence: TGTGCCACCAGTGATTTCCCCACAGGGTACCCCTCCGTCAACGAGCAGTACGTC. It is translated as CATSDFPTGYPSVNEQYV.

This sequence joins TRBV19 and TRBJ1-1; possibly TRBD1 for D (5 bases). Germline-derived CDR1 and CDR2 are LNHDA and SQIVND (reference sequence). The CDR3 is 14 residues long. The ends were cut back, 5 bases at V and 5 bases at J, with 15 bases in the middle. The CDR3 region is CASSSNAGQTEAFF. The CDR3 DNA is TGTGCCAGTAGTTCTAATGCGGGGCAGACTGAAGCTTTCTTT.

The genes are TRBV5-1 and TRBJ2-5; D is perhaps TRBD1 (6 bases). This CDR3 has 13 amino acids. V lost 2 bases and J 3 bases, leaving 8 bases between the germline ends. From germline, CDR1 is SGHRS and CDR2 YFSETQ. The CDR3 DNA reads as TGCGCCAGCAGCTTTTCAGGGGAAGAGACCCAGTACTTC. Its protein product is CASSFSGEETQYF.

This clone has just a few counts. The chain employs TRBV29-1 and TRBJ1-2, with 11 bases matching TRBD1. The germline V gene has CDR1 SQVTM and CDR2 ANQGSEA. J gave up 2 bases and V 4 bases, and 6 bases lay outside the gene matches. The CDR3 has 15 residues. The CDR3 DNA sequence: TGCAGCGTTGTAGGACAGGGGGCGGGGAACTATGGCTACACCTTC. Translated, it gives CSVVGQGAGNYGYTF.

This clone was counted a single time. The chain recombines TRBV5-6 with TRBJ2-7, with 9 bases aligning to TRBD2. This CDR3 contains 13 residues. After removal of 3 bases from V and 7 bases from J, the junction contained 5 bases not matched to a gene. Germline-derived CDR1 and CDR2 are SGHDT and YYEEEE. CDR3: CASSSTGLAEQYF. The CDR3 DNA sequence: TGTGCCAGCAGCTCGACCGGACTAGCGGAGCAGTACTTC.

This chain links TRBV20-1 with TRBJ2-5, with 8 positions matching TRBD2. Germline-derived CDR1 and CDR2 are DFQATT and SNEGSKA (reference sequence). The CDR3 length is 13 residues. Unmatched junction bases numbered 7, after V lost 3 bases and J lost 7 bases. Written as DNA, the CDR3 is TGCAGTGCTAGTCGTAGCGGGGCTGGGACCCAGTACTTC. This encodes CSASRSGAGTQYF.

This clone was observed a few times. The V and J genes are TRBV6-1 and TRBJ1-5; D call uncertain. V was cut by 0 bases and J by 0 bases, with 9 bases left in between. Germline CDR1 is MNHNS and CDR2 is SASEGT. This CDR3 comprises 16 residues. CDR3 sequence (DNA): TGTGCCAGCAGTGAAGCTGCGGGTTTTAGCAATCAGCCCCAGCATTTT. Its translation is CASSEAAGFSNQPQHF.

The rearrangement uses TRBV27 and TRBJ2-7; 7 positions agree with TRBD2. CDR1 is MNHEY, CDR2 SMNVEV, per germline (reference sequence). This CDR3 region has 13 residues. The J segment lost 6 bases and the V segment lost 6 bases, leaving 8 bases of the junction unmatched. The DNA of the CDR3 is TGTGCCAGCAGGAGGTCCGGGGAGGGCGAGCAGTACGTC. This sequence encodes CASRRSGEGEQYV.

The chain joins TRBV28 to TRBJ1-3; unclear D gene. The CDR3 sequence is 12 residues long. Germline V CDR1 and CDR2: MDHEN, SYDVKM. Trimming took off 8 bases at V and 2 bases at J, with 7 bases between the two ends. The CDR3 region is CASAFPGNTIYF. DNA for the CDR3: TGTGCCAGCGCGTTCCCTGGAAACACCATATATTTT.